The source of this T cell receptor beta chain is a study of blood T cell repertoires in COVID-19. The protocol was immunoSEQ multiplex PCR, while the TCRdb copy is restricted to in-frame clones and leaves out a portion. Here the sample spans tens of thousands of clones, more than 70% being singletons. CDR1 and CDR2 from the germline V gene are SGHTA and FQGNSA. The CDR3 spans 13 residues. Trimming took off 4 bases at V and 1 base at J, with 7 bases between the two ends. The sequence derives from a human donor in a cohort sampled during active COVID-19. The chain uses TRBV7-2 and TRBJ1-1, with a possible D match to TRBD1 (5 bases). The sequenced sample was peripheral blood. CDR3 residues: CASSSTGNTEAFF. Here the CDR3 DNA reads TGTGCCAGCAGCTCAACAGGGAACACTGAAGCTTTCTTT.